Following are 2 T cell receptor beta chains from one sample sequenced in a study of T cell responses to AZD1222 COVID-19 vaccine. Produced via immunoSEQ multiplex PCR; TCRdb's table is partial and in-frame only. The sample lists roughly 120,000 clones; 88% were seen once. Specimen: peripheral blood, collected on day 0 of AZD1222 vaccination. Source of these receptors: an adult in good health.

The rearrangement uses TRBV29-1 and TRBJ1-5, with a possible D match to TRBD1 (5 bases). Per the germline V gene, CDR1 is SQVTM and CDR2 is ANQGSEA. This CDR3 has 12 amino acids. V dropped 6 bases and J dropped 5 bases, with 11 bases sitting between them. Written as DNA, the CDR3 is TGCAGCGTCATCTTAGGGGATCAGCCCCAGCATTTT. Its protein is CSVILGDQPQHF. Variable domain in full (rest from reference TRBV29-1 and TRBJ1-5): SAVISQKPSRDICQRGTSLTIQCQVDSQVTMMFWYRQQPGQSLTLIATANQGSEATYESGFVIDKFPISRPNLTFSTLTVSNMSPEDSSIYLCSVILGDQPQHFGDGTRLSIL.

This clone appeared a single time. The J gene is TRBJ2-7, the V gene TRBV11-2; 7 bases agree with TRBD1. This CDR3 comprises 15 residues. The germline V gene has CDR1 SGHAT and CDR2 FQNNGV. Trimming cost V 0 bases and J 2 bases; bases outside gene matches: 4. The CDR3 sequence: CASSLEGTGAYEQYF. CDR3 nucleotides: TGTGCCAGCAGCTTAGAGGGAACAGGGGCCTACGAGCAGTACTTC.